This TCR beta chain was captured by sequencing in a study of cytomegalovirus exposure and HLA in healthy donors. Study summary: About 84% of 350 to 400 genotyped donors fell in the Caucasian-associated ancestry cluster.

Use of 60 Vbeta and 13 Jbeta primers characterized the PCR. Method: immunoSEQ multiplex PCR; TCRdb's copy keeps in-frame clones and lacks some. This sample has 140,000 to 150,000 clones; roughly 9.7% occur once, and the top ten carry 1.8%. Germline V gene data show CDR1 as MDHEN and CDR2 as SYDVKM. J lost 2 bases, V lost 5 bases, and 9 bases had no gene match. The CDR3 is 16 amino acids. Whole-study results and caveats: Most of the TCR beta V segments (in an earlier analysis) were productive either about 90% or about 30% of the time. Per a later analysis, HLA-associated TCR beta chains showed more clonal expansion than other, equally common TCR beta chains.

Notes on this clone: Its specificity is not known.

J is TRBJ1-5 and V is TRBV28; 7 bases map to TRBD1. The TCR originated in a man between 50 and 59 years old in good health and CMV-seronegative. The sequencing input was PBMCs. The CDR3 protein is CASSAGDRWGNQPQHF. The CDR3 DNA is TGTGCCAGCAGTGCTGGGGACAGATGGGGCAATCAGCCCCAGCATTTT.